The rows below give T cell receptor beta chains drawn from one sample of a study of T cells expressing NK-cell markers. TCRdb re-called the 5' RACE reads; every CDR3 protein appears as one record, without DNA. The table for this sample gives 250,000 to 300,000 distinct CDR3 sequences. Specimen: blood T cells: a sorted CD56 or NKG2C T cell subset, CD4+ or CD8+ T cells, or bulk PBMC T cells (not recorded which). The source of these receptors is a woman aged 18-69 years in good health. Each CDR3 is given with its conserved first and last residue.

TRBV27	TRBJ1-4	CASTSRRELNEKLFF
TRBV14	TRBJ2-2	CASSQEVRGRGELFF
TRBV2	TRBJ1-6	CASSARQGFASPLHF
TRBV25-1	TRBJ2-3	CASRATNTDTQYF
TRBV12-3/TRBV12-4	TRBJ2-7	CASSFGGLTYEQYF
TRBV7-6	TRBJ2-5	CASSTRYRETQYF
TRBV7-2	TRBJ2-2	CASSFGFNTGELFF
TRBV7-9	TRBJ2-5	CASSLWGLAGVETQYF
TRBV5-4	TRBJ1-1	CASSPLRGANTEAFF
TRBV4-3	TRBJ2-3	CASSQRDWTTDTQYF
TRBV5-1	TRBJ1-2	CASSYETTGNYRGYTF
TRBV7-3	TRBJ2-3	CASSLRGVVTDTQYF
TRBV12-3/TRBV12-4	TRBJ1-1	CASSWGVNTEAFF
TRBV5-1	TRBJ2-5	CASSLDFSGGETQYF
TRBV7-2	TRBJ2-1	CASSPTGYNEQLF